The rows below give T cell receptor beta chains drawn from one sample of a study of cytomegalovirus exposure and HLA in healthy donors. Some clones are missing from TCRdb's copy, which holds only in-frame ones; the method was immunoSEQ multiplex PCR. The sample includes some 130,000 clones, about 80% of them seen just once. The sequenced sample consisted of PBMCs. These receptors originate from a man aged 25-45 years in good health and CMV-seropositive. CDR3s include the opening cysteine and the closing phenylalanine or tryptophan. The D gene is left open where the match is weak. Size is stated for part of the rows, as once, few or many counts, or as a class when the clone is expanded.

d_gene	abundance	j_gene	v_gene	CDR3aa	CDR3nt
TRBD2	.	TRBJ2-1	TRBV9	CASSGASGGAGNEQFF	TGTGCCAGCAGCGGGGCTAGCGGGGGGGCCGGGAATGAGCAGTTCTTC
.	few	TRBJ1-2	TRBV5-6	CASSLDRAGGYTF	TGTGCCAGCAGCTTGGACAGGGCTGGGGGCTACACCTTC
.	.	TRBJ1-2	TRBV4-2	CASSPEGGPDYGYTF	TGTGCCAGCAGCCCTGAGGGAGGGCCTGACTATGGCTACACCTTC
TRBD1	.	TRBJ1-2	TRBV6-6	CASRLGTGYGYTF	TGTGCCAGCAGACTCGGGACAGGGTATGGCTACACCTTC
.	.	TRBJ1-1	TRBV5-1	CASSLGRGYTEAFF	TGCGCCAGCAGCTTGGGAAGGGGTTACACTGAAGCTTTCTTT
TRBD2	.	TRBJ2-7	TRBV11-1	CASSPAGTRRPLYF	TGTGCCAGCAGCCCAGCCGGGACTAGAAGGCCCCTGTACTTC
.	.	TRBJ2-7	TRBV6-6	CASSWTLYEQYF	TGTGCCAGCAGCTGGACTCTCTACGAGCAGTACTTC
.	.	TRBJ1-2	TRBV2	CASSDMSAYGYTF	TGTGCCAGCAGTGATATGAGCGCCTATGGCTACACCTTC
TRBD1	.	TRBJ2-7	TRBV5-1	CASSEGTGGLDEQYF	TGCGCCAGCAGCGAGGGGACAGGGGGCTTGGACGAGCAGTACTTC
TRBD2	.	TRBJ2-1	TRBV5-1	CASSFESGSGNNEQFF	TGCGCCAGCAGCTTCGAGAGCGGGAGTGGGAACAATGAGCAGTTCTTC
.	.	TRBJ2-7	TRBV7-2	CASSYPKGFYEQYF	TGTGCCAGCAGCTATCCGAAGGGGTTCTACGAGCAGTACTTC
.	few	TRBJ1-5	TRBV4-1	CASSQDLTEYQPQHF	TGCGCCAGCAGCCAAGACCTAACAGAGTATCAGCCCCAGCATTTT
TRBD1	.	TRBJ2-2	TRBV5-1	CASSGTGGNTGELFF	TGCGCCAGCAGCGGGACAGGGGGAAACACCGGGGAGCTGTTTTTT
.	.	TRBJ1-1	TRBV4-1	CASSQDYDFAEAFF	TGCGCCAGCAGCCAGGACTACGATTTCGCTGAAGCTTTCTTT
.	.	TRBJ2-1	TRBV18	CASSPPGQPTYNEQFF	TGTGCCAGCTCACCCCCGGGACAACCCACCTACAATGAGCAGTTCTTC
TRBD1	.	TRBJ1-1	TRBV10-3	CAISPGTGGAFEAFF	TGTGCCATCAGTCCAGGGACAGGGGGTGCGTTTGAAGCTTTCTTT
TRBD1	.	TRBJ1-4	TRBV5-1	CASSLAGQGAGSDEKLFF	TGCGCCAGCAGCTTGGCGGGACAGGGGGCGGGATCTGATGAAAAACTGTTTTTT
.	.	TRBJ2-3	TRBV5-4	CASSLAGSDTQYF	TGTGCCAGCAGCTTGGCAGGCTCAGATACGCAGTATTTT
.	.	TRBJ2-1	TRBV7-9	CASSWGGGRGGNEQFF	TGTGCCAGCAGCTGGGGGGGTGGCAGGGGTGGGAATGAGCAGTTCTTC
.	.	TRBJ2-1	TRBV11-3	CASSLVGRGAGNEQFF	TGTGCCAGCAGCTTAGTGGGCAGGGGCGCCGGGAATGAGCAGTTCTTC
TRBD1	.	TRBJ1-1	TRBV7-3	CASSITGGMDAFF	TGTGCCAGCAGCATCACAGGGGGTATGGACGCTTTCTTT
.	.	TRBJ2-5	TRBV25-1	CASSEYTVQETQYF	TGTGCCAGCAGTGAATATACGGTCCAAGAGACCCAGTACTTC
TRBD1	.	TRBJ1-3	TRBV5-6	CASSLLGQGLRGGNTIYF	TGTGCCAGCAGCCTACTTGGACAGGGGTTGCGAGGAGGGAACACCATATATTTT
TRBD2	.	TRBJ2-3	TRBV7-7	CASSPRPSGRTDTQYF	TGTGCCAGCAGCCCACGCCCCAGCGGGAGGACAGATACGCAGTATTTT
TRBD1	.	TRBJ1-5	TRBV7-2	CASSLNRGSNQPQHF	TGTGCCAGCAGCTTAAACAGGGGAAGCAATCAGCCCCAGCATTTT
TRBD1	once	TRBJ1-2	TRBV5-4	CASSPGQGALNYGYTF	TGTGCCAGCAGCCCCGGACAGGGAGCCTTGAACTATGGCTACACCTTC
.	.	TRBJ2-7	TRBV6-5	CASRLGQGTYEQYF	TGTGCCAGCAGGCTTGGACAAGGGACCTACGAGCAGTACTTC
.	.	TRBJ2-5	TRBV6-4	CAVRRETRETQYF	TGTGCCGTACGCCGGGAGACAAGAGAGACCCAGTACTTC
.	.	TRBJ1-1	TRBV7-6	CASSQQTDMNTEAFF	TGTGCCAGCAGCCAACAGACAGACATGAACACTGAAGCTTTCTTT
TRBD2	.	TRBJ2-1	TRBV10-3	CAIRRTSGGADEQFF	TGTGCCATCAGGCGGACTAGCGGGGGGGCCGATGAGCAGTTCTTC
.	.	TRBJ1-2	TRBV28	CASSSGGGPSLYGYTF	TGTGCCAGCAGTTCAGGAGGAGGCCCTTCACTCTATGGCTACACCTTC
.	.	TRBJ2-1	TRBV7-2	CASSLVSGEQFF	TGTGCCAGCAGCTTAGTGTCCGGTGAGCAGTTCTTC
TRBD1	.	TRBJ1-2	TRBV2	CASSEASGPTGFQDYGYTF	TGTGCCAGCAGTGAAGCGTCAGGACCGACAGGGTTCCAGGACTATGGCTACACCTTC
TRBD1	once	TRBJ1-1	TRBV28	CASSRTGGLGEAFF	TGTGCCAGCAGTCGGACAGGGGGCTTAGGTGAAGCTTTCTTT
.	.	TRBJ1-2	TRBV30	CAWSVQGGNYGYTF	TGTGCCTGGAGTGTACAGGGCGGAAACTATGGCTACACCTTC
TRBD2	.	TRBJ2-7	TRBV5-5	CASTTSVGHYEQYF	TGTGCCAGCACAACTAGCGTAGGGCACTACGAGCAGTACTTC
.	.	TRBJ1-1	TRBV7-8	CASSFRATEAFF	TGTGCCAGCAGCTTCAGGGCCACTGAAGCTTTCTTT
TRBD1	.	TRBJ1-4	TRBV18	CASSRDSPATNEKLFF	TGTGCCAGCTCACGGGACAGCCCTGCAACTAATGAAAAACTGTTTTTT
.	.	TRBJ2-7	TRBV7-3	CASSPRGAWGEQYF	TGTGCCAGCAGCCCCCGCGGGGCCTGGGGTGAGCAGTACTTC
.	.	TRBJ1-1	TRBV2	CASSGQENTEAFF	TGTGCCAGCAGTGGACAGGAGAACACTGAAGCTTTCTTT
.	.	TRBJ2-1	TRBV9	CASSLEPVGTDYNEQFF	TGTGCCAGCAGCCTAGAGCCGGTGGGGACTGACTACAATGAGCAGTTCTTC
TRBD2	.	TRBJ2-1	TRBV19	CASSIAGTSEYNEQFF	TGTGCCAGTAGTATAGCCGGGACTAGCGAATACAATGAGCAGTTCTTC
.	.	TRBJ1-1	TRBV19	CASSIQDRNTEAFF	TGTGCCAGTAGTATTCAAGACAGAAACACTGAAGCTTTCTTT